This entry lists 20 T cell receptor beta chains sequenced from one sample in a study of regulatory T cells in long-lasting Graves disease. Assembly of TCR beta libraries relied on iRepertoire HTBI primers together with Arm-PCR of CDR3 regions. TCRdb re-called the multiplex PCR reads with MiXCR, one entry per CDR3 protein. The table includes over 450,000 distinct CDR3 sequences, around 12% detected once. Time point defined: newly diagnosed GD, antithyroid drugs for less than 3 months. Scientists built the TCR library using RNA that was extracted from PBMCs. The data were also submitted as part of a second study, on T cells in Graves' hyperthyroidism and ophthalmopathy.

The sample in question was peripheral blood mononuclear cells (PBMCs), obtained at new diagnosis, from a patient treated with antithyroid drugs. These receptors all stem from a woman aged 25 to 39 with Graves disease.

Ten or more counts support this clonotype. The junction and the germline gene differ at one end; a read error may be behind it. The V and J genes are TRBV2 and TRBJ2-3, with D perhaps matching TRBD1 (5 bases). This CDR3 region has 14 residues. Germline V gives CDR1 SNHLY, CDR2 FYNNEI. As DNA, the CDR3 is TGTGCCAGCAGTGTAGGCAGGAGCACAGGTACGCAGTATTTT. Translating gives CASSVGRSTGTQYF. The full variable domain, rest sourced from reference TRBV2 and TRBJ2-3, is EPEVTQTPSHQVTQMGQEVILRCVPISNHLYFYWYRQILGQKVEFLVSFYNNEISEKSEIFDDQFSVERPDGSNFTLKIRSTKLEDSAMYFCASSVGRSTGTQYFGPGTRLTVL.

The chain carries TRBV28 and TRBJ1-1; D call uncertain. The V and J ends lost 7 bases and 2 bases respectively, with 14 bases between them. This CDR3 is 14 amino acids long. CDR1 is MDHEN, CDR2 SYDVKM, per germline. CDR3 DNA: TGTGCCAGCATCACCGTAGGGTTTAACACTGAAGCTTTCTTT. Residues: CASITVGFNTEAFF.

The chain uses TRBV6-2 or TRBV6-3 and TRBJ2-7, with TRBD1 matching over 8 bases. Trimming at V came to 5 bases and at J to 1 base, leaving 7 bases not matched to a gene. CDR3 size: 15 residues. CDR1 is MNHEY and CDR2 is SVGEGT in the germline V gene. This CDR3 is CASSAPGTGSYEQYF. The CDR3, as DNA: TGTGCCAGCAGTGCCCCCGGGACAGGATCCTACGAGCAGTACTTC.

On this clonotype: A much bigger clone sits one base away, suggesting this may be a read error. As DNA, the CDR3 is TGTGCCAGCAGTTATTTCCAAACGGGACTCCTTGTTTCTGGGACCAACGTCCTGACTTTC. Encoded protein: CASSYFQTGLLVSGTNVLTF. The chain uses TRBV6-5 and TRBJ2-6; a weak D match, TRBD2 (6 bases). CDR1 is MNHEY and CDR2 is SVGAGI in the germline V gene. The CDR3 extends over 20 amino acids.

This clonotype was observed a handful of times. This chain uses TRBV29-1 with TRBJ1-2; 10 bases align to TRBD1. Trimming cost V 5 bases and J 3 bases; bases outside gene matches: 9. The CDR3 runs 15 residues. CDR1 SQVTM and CDR2 ANQGSEA come from the germline V gene. CDR3 sequence: CSVFNRDRGDYGYTF. The CDR3 DNA reads as TGCAGCGTTTTCAACCGGGACAGGGGTGACTATGGCTACACCTTC.

This clonotype was found a few times. The J gene is TRBJ2-1, the V gene TRBV24-1; D is possibly TRBD1 (6 bases). The CDR3 extends over 15 amino acids. The ends were cut back, 4 bases at V and 6 bases at J, with 15 bases in the middle. Germline CDR1 KGHDR, CDR2 SFDVKD. The chain's CDR3 is CATSDPPGQTNEQFF. The CDR3 DNA follows: TGTGCCACCAGTGACCCGCCCGGACAGACCAATGAGCAGTTCTTC.

This clonotype came up many times. The chain links TRBV30 to TRBJ1-3; 7 positions agree with TRBD1. In germline, CDR1 is GTSNPN, CDR2 SVGIG (reference sequence). This CDR3 region has 14 residues. J lost 7 bases, V lost 1 base, and 7 bases had no gene match. The CDR3 DNA follows: TGTGCCTGGAGTGGACAAGACAGGGAGAACACCATATATTTT. Its protein product is CAWSGQDRENTIYF.

The CDR3 loop reads CASSRVESSPLHF. CDR3 sequence (DNA): TGTGCCAGCAGCCGAGTGGAGAGTTCACCCCTCCACTTT. The chain employs TRBV6-1 and TRBJ1-6, with D unresolved. Germline V gene data show CDR1 as MNHNS and CDR2 as SASEGT. Trimming cost V 6 bases and J 9 bases, with 12 bases left between them. The CDR3 is 13 amino acids.

In its sample, this clonotype was seen many times. The chain recombines TRBV11-2 with TRBJ2-7, with D unresolved. There are 14 residues in the CDR3. In germline, CDR1 is SGHAT, CDR2 FQNNGV. Between the trimmed V and J ends, which lost 2 bases and 1 base, there was a span of 9 bases. The CDR3 protein is CASSLSPNSYEQYF. CDR3 DNA: TGTGCCAGCAGCTTATCGCCGAATTCCTACGAGCAGTACTTC.

The chain has TRBV15 and TRBJ2-7; no reliable D call. With 0 bases removed from V and 3 bases from J, the gap between germline ends came to 3 bases. CDR1 and CDR2 from the germline V gene are LNHNV and YYDKDF (reference sequence). This CDR3 has 12 residues. CDR3 in amino acids: CATSRDHYEQYF. The CDR3 bases are TGTGCCACCAGCAGAGACCACTACGAGCAGTACTTC.

This clonotype was recorded many times. V usage is TRBV10-2 and J usage is TRBJ1-3; the D gene is possibly TRBD1 (5 bases). CDR3 size: 15 residues. Per the germline V gene, CDR1 is WSHSY and CDR2 is SAAADI. V was shortened by 4 bases and J by 0 bases, with 10 bases between the two germline ends. The CDR3 coding sequence is TGCGCCAGCAGTGTAGGAGGGACCTCTGGAAACACCATATATTTT. Amino acid sequence: CASSVGGTSGNTIYF.

The rearrangement uses TRBV20-1 and TRBJ2-7, with D possibly TRBD1 on 5 matching bases. CDR1 and CDR2 (germline): DFQATT, SNEGSKA (reference sequence). The CDR3 covers 13 residues. V lost 8 bases, J lost 1 base, and 15 bases lay in between. As DNA, the CDR3 is TGCAGTAAAACCGGACATGCATCCTACGAGCAGTACTTC. Translated: CSKTGHASYEQYF.

Many counts were recorded for this clonotype. The chain recombines TRBV7-9 with TRBJ1-1; D might be TRBD1 (5 bases). Germline CDR1 is SEHNR and CDR2 is FQNEAQ (reference sequence). The CDR3 is made up of 15 amino acids. V lost 4 bases and J 4 bases, leaving 16 bases between the germline ends. The CDR3 sequence: CASSSRPRGTTEAFF. The CDR3 coding sequence is TGTGCCAGCAGCTCCCGCCCGAGAGGGACCACTGAAGCTTTCTTT. Full variable domain (rest looked up from reference TRBV7-9 and TRBJ1-1): DTGVSQNPRHKITKRGQNVTFRCDPISEHNRLYWYRQTLGQGPEFLTYFQNEAQLEKSRLLSDRFSAERPKGSFSTLEIQRTEQGDSAMYLCASSSRPRGTTEAFFGQGTRLTVV.

V is TRBV11-2 and J is TRBJ2-7, with D perhaps TRBD1 or TRBD2 (6 bases each). The CDR3 length is 15 residues. Germline CDR1 SGHAT, CDR2 FQNNGV. Trimming left V 7 bases short and J 3 bases short, with 19 bases between. CDR3 DNA: TGTGCCAGCAACCTTGGGGGGCGGGCCGACTACGAGCAGTACTTC. This gives the protein CASNLGGRADYEQYF.

This clonotype occurred many times. The V gene is TRBV12-3 or TRBV12-4, the J gene TRBJ2-3; D gene uncertain. CDR3 length: 13 residues. The ends were cut back, 7 bases at V and 2 bases at J, with 10 bases in the middle. The CDR3 DNA is TGTGCCAGCAACTCCCCAATCACAGATACGCAGTATTTT. It codes for CASNSPITDTQYF.

This clonotype was observed a handful of times. The CDR3, as DNA: TGTGCCAGTAGTTCGGCAGGGACTCTCAATCAGCCCCAGCATTTT. Translation: CASSSAGTLNQPQHF. This rearrangement joins TRBV19 to TRBJ1-5; D may be TRBD1 (5 bases). V lost 5 bases to trimming and J lost 3 bases, with 14 bases between them. Germline V CDR1 and CDR2: LNHDA, SQIVND (reference sequence). The CDR3 covers 15 residues.

The CDR3, as DNA: TGTGCCAGCAGTTACTCGGAGCTGGCTAATGAAAAACTGTTTTTT. Its protein product is CASSYSELANEKLFF. J is TRBJ1-4 and V is TRBV6-6, with D hard to call. This CDR3 region has 15 residues. CDR1 is MNHNY, CDR2 SVGAGI, per germline (reference sequence). Deletions cut 0 bases from V and 3 bases from J, with 8 bases between.

There are many counts of this clonotype. The rearrangement joins TRBV12-3 or TRBV12-4 to TRBJ1-1; D not resolved. The CDR3 consists of 12 residues. Trimming took 3 bases from V and 2 from J, leaving 4 bases between them. The CDR3 protein is CASSFYNTEAFF. The CDR3 coding sequence is TGTGCCAGCAGTTTCTACAACACTGAAGCTTTCTTT.

In its sample, this clonotype was seen many times. The chain combines TRBV20-1 with TRBJ2-7; 9 positions match TRBD2. CDR3 length: 14 residues. The germline V gene has CDR1 DFQATT and CDR2 SNEGSKA (reference sequence). Losses at the gene ends were 5 bases for V and 2 bases for J; bases not matched to a gene: 7. The CDR3 region has the DNA TGCAGTGCTTATCCCGGGACTAGCACCTACGAGCAGTACTTC. As protein: CSAYPGTSTYEQYF.

This clonotype was recorded at least ten times. This chain uses TRBV4-2 with TRBJ2-1, with 8 bases matching TRBD2. This CDR3 has 17 residues. The ends lost 4 bases at V and 7 bases at J; junction bases unmatched: 15. The germline CDR1 and CDR2 sequences are LGHNA and YNFKEQ. CDR3 loop: CASSPGTSPVLINEQFF. The DNA of the CDR3 is TGTGCCAGCAGCCCGGGGACTAGTCCTGTCCTGATTAATGAGCAGTTCTTC.